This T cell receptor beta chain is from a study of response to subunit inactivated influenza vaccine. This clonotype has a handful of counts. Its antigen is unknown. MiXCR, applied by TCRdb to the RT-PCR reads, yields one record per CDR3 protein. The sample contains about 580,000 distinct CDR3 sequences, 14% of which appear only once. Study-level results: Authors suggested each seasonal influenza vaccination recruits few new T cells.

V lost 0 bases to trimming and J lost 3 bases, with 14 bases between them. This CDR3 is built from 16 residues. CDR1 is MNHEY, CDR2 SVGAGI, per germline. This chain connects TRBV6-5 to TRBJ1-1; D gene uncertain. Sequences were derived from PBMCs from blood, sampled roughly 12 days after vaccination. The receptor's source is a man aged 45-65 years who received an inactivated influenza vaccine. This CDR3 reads CASSYSTTRVDTEAFF. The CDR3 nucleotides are TGTGCCAGCAGTTACTCGACAACCCGTGTTGACACTGAAGCTTTCTTT.